This T cell receptor (beta chain) derives from a study of blood T cell repertoires in COVID-19 (TCRdb year 2020). Describing the broader study: Samples covering the acute and convalescent phases of COVID-19 were provided by collaborators in the United States, Italy and Spain. The repertoires were released in a freely available public database meant as a resource for research on the immune response to SARS-CoV-2. A de-identified subject ID, COVID-19 status, age in years and sex were almost always included in the sample metadata. Where available, HLA class I and class II types were taken from metadata supplied by the sample provider and were not determined by assay-based typing. The material from the prospective study consisted of cDNA or gDNA derived from T cells, B-cell-depleted T cells, or PBMCs. Samples came from the ongoing ImmuneRACE study (first 160 participants) plus 1,254 subjects from 6 global collaborators. Deeply sampled blood TCRbeta repertoires from subjects exposed to, actively infected with, or recovered from COVID-19 were included in the dataset.

Participants in the prospective study were enrolled through a virtual design, were aged about 18 to 90 years, and lived in 24 United States geographic areas. To assign participants to cohorts, the prospective study relied on clinical history that participants themselves reported in a screening survey and a study questionnaire. For ImmuneRACE Cohort 3, a participant was defined as recovered based on two consecutive negative NP/OP PCR tests, clearance by a healthcare professional, or resolution of symptoms. In the prospective study, whole blood, serum and a nasopharyngeal or oropharyngeal swab were collected from each participant by mobile phlebotomists. Prospective study participants could optionally give additional blood draws and questionnaires over an approximately two-month period. Before DNA extraction, blood samples from the prospective study were shipped at room temperature or frozen. Summary of the overall study and its limitations: How much clinical and demographic metadata was included differed by source and by participant, and the metadata was provided uncurated.

TCRbeta CDR3 regions were amplified from genomic DNA using the immunoSEQ Assay, a bias-controlled multiplex PCR. The authors' pipeline ran thus. The number of nucleated cells in each sample was estimated by amplification of reference gene primers within the assay. Sequence reads were collapsed and filtered to measure the absolute abundance of every unique TCRbeta CDR3 rearrangement. For each sample, productive Simpson clonality was calculated by taking the square root of Simpson's diversity index across productive rearrangements. Imported from immuneACCESS, the table was reduced by TCRdb to in-frame sequences with V and J called. These copies leave out some clones; in studies compared against another copy, an unresolved V gene accounts for under half, and the cause of the remainder is not known. For V, J and clone size, that table is used; D and trimming come from the DNA. In this sample the table shows 250,000 to 350,000 clones, 75% to 90% of which occur a single time. Jointly, the top ten make up roughly 2.3% of the sample.

In the case of this clone: What this receptor recognizes is not known. No per-base quality is available; no much larger clone lies one base away.

Sequencing used PBMCs or T cells enriched from blood (not recorded which). The TCR originated in a woman aged 18-35 years who had recovered from COVID-19.

The CDR3 is CASIAGDEAFF. The nucleotide sequence is given as TGTGCCAGCATCGCAGGGGATGAAGCTTTCTTT. This sequence uses TRBV2 and TRBJ1-1, and TRBD1 may be the D gene, going by 6 matching bases. The CDR3 covers 11 residues, taking in both the cysteine and the phenylalanine. Left in the record is the CDR3 DNA by itself, 33 bases read in frame from the first base. The CDR1 and CDR2 encoded by the germline V gene are SNHLY and FYNNEI. Relative to germline, V is 7 bases shorter and J is 7 bases shorter, with 10 bases between their ends. With all but the CDR3 taken from the reference TRBV2 and TRBJ1-1 genes, the full variable domain is: EPEVTQTPSHQVTQMGQEVILRCVPISNHLYFYWYRQILGQKVEFLVSFYNNEISEKSEIFDDQFSVERPDGSNFTLKIRSTKLEDSAMYFCASIAGDEAFFGQGTRLTVV.